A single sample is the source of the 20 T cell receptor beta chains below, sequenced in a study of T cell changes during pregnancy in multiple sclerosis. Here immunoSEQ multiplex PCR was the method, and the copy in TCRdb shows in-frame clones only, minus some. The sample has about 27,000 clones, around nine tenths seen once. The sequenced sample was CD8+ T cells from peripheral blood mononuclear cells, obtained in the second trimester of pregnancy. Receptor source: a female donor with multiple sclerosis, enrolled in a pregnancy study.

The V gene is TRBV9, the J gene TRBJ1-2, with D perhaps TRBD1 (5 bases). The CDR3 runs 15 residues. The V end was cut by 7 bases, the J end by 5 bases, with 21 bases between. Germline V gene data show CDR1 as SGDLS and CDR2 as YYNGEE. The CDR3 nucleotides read TGTGCCAGCGCACGGGGAGGACGGGGCGGTTATGGCTACACCTTC. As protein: CASARGGRGGYGYTF.

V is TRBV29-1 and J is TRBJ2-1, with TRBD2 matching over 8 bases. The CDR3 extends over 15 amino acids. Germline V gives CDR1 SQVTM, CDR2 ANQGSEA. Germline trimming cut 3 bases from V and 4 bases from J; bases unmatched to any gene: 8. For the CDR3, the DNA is TGCAGCGTTGAGAAGTCGGCGGGGGGATACAATGAGCAGTTCTTC. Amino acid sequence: CSVEKSAGGYNEQFF.

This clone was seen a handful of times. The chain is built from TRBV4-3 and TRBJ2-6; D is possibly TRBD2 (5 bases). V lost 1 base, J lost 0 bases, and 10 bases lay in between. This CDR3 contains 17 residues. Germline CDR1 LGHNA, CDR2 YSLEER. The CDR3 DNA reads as TGCGCCAGCAGCCAAGTAGCGACCTCCTCTGGGGCCAACGTCCTGACTTTC. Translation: CASSQVATSSGANVLTF.

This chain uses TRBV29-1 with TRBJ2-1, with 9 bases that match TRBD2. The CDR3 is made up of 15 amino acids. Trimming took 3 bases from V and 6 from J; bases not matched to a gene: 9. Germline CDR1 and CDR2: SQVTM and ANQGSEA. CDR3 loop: CSVEGWRGGRNEQFF. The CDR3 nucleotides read TGCAGCGTTGAGGGTTGGCGGGGGGGCCGCAATGAGCAGTTCTTC.

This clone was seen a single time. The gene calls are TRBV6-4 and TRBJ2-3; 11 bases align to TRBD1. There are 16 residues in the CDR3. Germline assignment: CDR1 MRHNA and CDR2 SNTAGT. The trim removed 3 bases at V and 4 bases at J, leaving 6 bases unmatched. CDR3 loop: CASSESGTGGPDTQYF. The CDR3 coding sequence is TGTGCCAGCAGTGAGTCCGGGACAGGGGGGCCAGATACGCAGTATTTT.

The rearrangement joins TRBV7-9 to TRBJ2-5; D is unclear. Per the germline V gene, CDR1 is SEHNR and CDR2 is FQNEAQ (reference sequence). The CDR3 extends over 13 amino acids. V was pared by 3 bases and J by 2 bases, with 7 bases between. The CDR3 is CASSFPVQETQYF. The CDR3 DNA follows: TGTGCCAGCAGCTTCCCTGTACAAGAGACCCAGTACTTC.

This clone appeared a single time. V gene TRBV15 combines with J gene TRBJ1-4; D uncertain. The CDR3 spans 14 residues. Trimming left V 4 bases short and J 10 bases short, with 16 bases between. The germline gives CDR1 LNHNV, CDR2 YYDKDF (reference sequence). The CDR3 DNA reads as TGTGCCACCAGCAATCCGACCCCCGCGGGAAAACTGTTTTTT. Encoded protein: CATSNPTPAGKLFF.

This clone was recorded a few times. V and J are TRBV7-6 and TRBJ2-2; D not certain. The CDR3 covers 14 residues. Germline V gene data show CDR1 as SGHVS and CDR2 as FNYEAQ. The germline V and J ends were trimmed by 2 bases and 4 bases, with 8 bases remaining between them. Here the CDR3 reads CASSLLTSTGELFF. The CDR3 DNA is TGTGCCAGCAGCTTACTCACAAGCACCGGGGAGCTGTTTTTT.

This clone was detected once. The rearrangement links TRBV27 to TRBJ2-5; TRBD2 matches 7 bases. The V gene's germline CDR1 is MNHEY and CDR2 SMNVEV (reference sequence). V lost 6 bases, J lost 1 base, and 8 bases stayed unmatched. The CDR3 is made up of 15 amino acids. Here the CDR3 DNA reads TGTGCCAGCAGGAGCGGGGCCGACCCCCAAGAGACCCAGTACTTC. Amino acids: CASRSGADPQETQYF.

As DNA, the CDR3 is TGTGCCAGCAGCGACCAACAGGGTTTCGGCTACACCTTC. It specifies CASSDQQGFGYTF. The V and J genes are TRBV2 and TRBJ1-2; perhaps TRBD1 as D (6 bases). The CDR3 spans 13 residues. Germline-derived CDR1 and CDR2 are SNHLY and FYNNEI. The V end lost 6 bases, the J end lost 8 bases, and 16 bases lay between the germline ends.

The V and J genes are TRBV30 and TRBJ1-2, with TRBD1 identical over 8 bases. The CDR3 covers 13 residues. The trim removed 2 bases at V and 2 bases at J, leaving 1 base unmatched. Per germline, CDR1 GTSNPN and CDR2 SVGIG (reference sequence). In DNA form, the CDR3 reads TGTGCCTGGAGTAGGACAGGGAACTATGGCTACACCTTC. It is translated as CAWSRTGNYGYTF.

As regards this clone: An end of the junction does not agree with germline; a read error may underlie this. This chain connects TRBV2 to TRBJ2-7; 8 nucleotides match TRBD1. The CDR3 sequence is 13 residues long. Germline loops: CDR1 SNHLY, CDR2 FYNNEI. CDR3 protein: CASSLGQAYGQYF. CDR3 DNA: TGTGCCAGCAGTCTGGGACAGGCCTACGGGCAGTACTTC.

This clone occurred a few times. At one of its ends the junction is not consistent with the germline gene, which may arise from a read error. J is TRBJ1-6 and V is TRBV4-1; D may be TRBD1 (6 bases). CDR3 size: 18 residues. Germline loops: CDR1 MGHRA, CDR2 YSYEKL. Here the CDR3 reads CASSEIRAQGFYSSPLHF. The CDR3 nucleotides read TGCGCCAGCAGCGAAATCCGGGCCCAGGGGTTCTATAGTTCACCCCTCCACTTT.

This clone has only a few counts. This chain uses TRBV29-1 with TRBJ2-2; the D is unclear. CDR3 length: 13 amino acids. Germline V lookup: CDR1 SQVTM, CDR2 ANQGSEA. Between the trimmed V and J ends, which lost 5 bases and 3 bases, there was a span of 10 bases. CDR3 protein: CSVFWSHTGELFF. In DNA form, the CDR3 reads TGCAGCGTTTTTTGGAGTCACACCGGGGAGCTGTTTTTT.

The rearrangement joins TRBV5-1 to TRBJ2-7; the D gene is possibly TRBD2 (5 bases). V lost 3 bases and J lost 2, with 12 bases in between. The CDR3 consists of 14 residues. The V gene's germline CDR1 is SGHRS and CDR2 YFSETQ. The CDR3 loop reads CASSWRALPYEQYF. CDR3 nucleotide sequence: TGCGCCAGCAGCTGGCGGGCGCTTCCCTACGAGCAGTACTTC.

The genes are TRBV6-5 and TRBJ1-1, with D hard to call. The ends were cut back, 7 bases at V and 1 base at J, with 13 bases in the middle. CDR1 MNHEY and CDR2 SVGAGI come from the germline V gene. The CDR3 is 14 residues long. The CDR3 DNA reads TGTGCCAGCACCCATCGATACTGGAACACTGAAGCTTTCTTT. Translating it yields CASTHRYWNTEAFF.

The CDR3, as DNA: TGTGCCAGCTCACCGGATCCAGGCTTCTATAATTCACCCCTCCACTTT. Its protein is CASSPDPGFYNSPLHF. J is TRBJ1-6 and V is TRBV18; D gene ambiguous. CDR3 length: 16 residues. Trimming left V 3 bases short and J 3 bases short, with 12 bases between. CDR1 KGHSH and CDR2 LQKENI come from the germline V gene.

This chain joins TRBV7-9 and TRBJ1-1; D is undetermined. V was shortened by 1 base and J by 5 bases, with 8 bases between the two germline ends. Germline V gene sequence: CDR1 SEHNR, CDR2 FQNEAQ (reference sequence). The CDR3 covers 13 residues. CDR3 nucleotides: TGTGCCAGCAGCTTAGTCGGGAATACTGAAGCTTTCTTT. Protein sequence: CASSLVGNTEAFF. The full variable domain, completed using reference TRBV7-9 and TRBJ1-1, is DTGVSQNPRHKITKRGQNVTFRCDPISEHNRLYWYRQTLGQGPEFLTYFQNEAQLEKSRLLSDRFSAERPKGSFSTLEIQRTEQGDSAMYLCASSLVGNTEAFFGQGTRLTVV.

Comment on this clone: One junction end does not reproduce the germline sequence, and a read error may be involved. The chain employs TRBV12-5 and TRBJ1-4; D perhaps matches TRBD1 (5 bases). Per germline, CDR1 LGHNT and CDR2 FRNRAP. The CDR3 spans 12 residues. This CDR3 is CASGLVQAQTVF. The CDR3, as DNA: TGTGCTAGTGGTTTGGTACAGGCCCAAACTGTTTTT.

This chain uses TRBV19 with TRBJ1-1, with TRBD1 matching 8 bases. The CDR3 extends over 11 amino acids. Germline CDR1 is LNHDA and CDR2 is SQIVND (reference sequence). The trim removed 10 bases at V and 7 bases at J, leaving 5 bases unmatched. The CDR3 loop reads CATYRGVEAFF. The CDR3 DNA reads TGTGCCACATACAGGGGGGTTGAAGCTTTCTTT.